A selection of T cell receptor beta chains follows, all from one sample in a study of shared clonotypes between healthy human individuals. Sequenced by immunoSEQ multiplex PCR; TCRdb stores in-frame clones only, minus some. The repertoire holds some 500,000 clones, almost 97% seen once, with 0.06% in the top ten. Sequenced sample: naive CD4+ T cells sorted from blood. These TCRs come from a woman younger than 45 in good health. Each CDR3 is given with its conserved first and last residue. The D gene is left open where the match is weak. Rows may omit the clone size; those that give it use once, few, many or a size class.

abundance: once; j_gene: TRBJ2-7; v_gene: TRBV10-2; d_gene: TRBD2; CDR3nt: TGCGCCAGCAGTGAGCTAGCGGGAGGGCCCTACGAGCAGTACTTC; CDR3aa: CASSELAGGPYEQYF
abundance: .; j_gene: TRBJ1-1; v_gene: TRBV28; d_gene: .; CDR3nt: TGTGCCAGCAGTCCGAACCACTCGAACACTGAAGCTTTCTTT; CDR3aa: CASSPNHSNTEAFF
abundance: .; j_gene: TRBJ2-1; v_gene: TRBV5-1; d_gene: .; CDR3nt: TGCGCCAGCAGCTTTTACGGGTCCTACAATGAGCAGTTCTTC; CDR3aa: CASSFYGSYNEQFF
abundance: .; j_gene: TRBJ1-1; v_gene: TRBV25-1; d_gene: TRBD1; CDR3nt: TGTGCCAGCACCGGGACAGGACCGTGGGGCACTGAAGCTTTCTTT; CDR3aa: CASTGTGPWGTEAFF
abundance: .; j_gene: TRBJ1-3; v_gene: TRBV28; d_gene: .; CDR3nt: TGTGCCAGCGGACCGGGAAACACCATATATTTT; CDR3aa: CASGPGNTIYF
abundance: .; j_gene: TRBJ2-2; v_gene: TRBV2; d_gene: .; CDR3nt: TGTGCCAGCAGGGGGGGAGTTGGCACCGGGGAGCTGTTTTTT; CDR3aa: CASRGGVGTGELFF
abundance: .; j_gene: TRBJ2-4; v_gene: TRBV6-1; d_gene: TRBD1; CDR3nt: TGTGCCAGCAGTGATGACCGGACAGGGGGGAACATTCAGTACTTC; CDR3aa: CASSDDRTGGNIQYF
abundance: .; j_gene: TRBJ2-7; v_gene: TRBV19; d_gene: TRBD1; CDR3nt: TGTGCCAGTAGTAACCGGGACAGGGGAACCTACGAGCAGTACTTC; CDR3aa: CASSNRDRGTYEQYF
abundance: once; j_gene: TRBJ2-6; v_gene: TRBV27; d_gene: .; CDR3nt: TGTGCCAGCAGTTTAGGGACATGGTTTTCTGGGGCCAACGTCCTGACTTTC; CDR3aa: CASSLGTWFSGANVLTF
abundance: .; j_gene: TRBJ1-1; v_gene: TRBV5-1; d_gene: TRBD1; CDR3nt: TGCGCCAGCAGCTTGGGGGACAGTTCGAACACTGAAGCTTTCTTT; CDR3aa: CASSLGDSSNTEAFF
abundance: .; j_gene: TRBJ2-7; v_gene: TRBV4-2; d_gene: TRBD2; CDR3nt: TGTGCCAGCAGCCAGATCACTAGCGGGAGGGCGGACGAGCAGTACTTC; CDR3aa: CASSQITSGRADEQYF
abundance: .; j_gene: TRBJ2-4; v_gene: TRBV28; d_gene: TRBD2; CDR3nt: TGTGCCAGCAGTTTGGGGGAGGCGGGAGGGAACATTCAGTACTTC; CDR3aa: CASSLGEAGGNIQYF
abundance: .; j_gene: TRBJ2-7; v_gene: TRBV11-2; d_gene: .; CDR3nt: TGTGCCAGCAGCCGAGGGCAGGAGATTTACGAGCAGTACTTC; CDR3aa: CASSRGQEIYEQYF
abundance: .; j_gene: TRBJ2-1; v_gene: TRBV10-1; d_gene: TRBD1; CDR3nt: TGCGCCAGCAGTGAGGGGGACAGGCCCAATGAGCAGTTCTTC; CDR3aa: CASSEGDRPNEQFF
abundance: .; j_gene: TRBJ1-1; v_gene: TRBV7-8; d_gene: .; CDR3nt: TGTGCCAGCAGCTTATTGGGGGGCGGGCGTCCTGAAGCTTTCTTT; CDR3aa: CASSLLGGGRPEAFF
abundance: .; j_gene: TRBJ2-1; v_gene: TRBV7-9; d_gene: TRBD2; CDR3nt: TGTGCCAGCAGGAATAGCGGGAGGAGGAGTGAGCAGTTCTTC; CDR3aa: CASRNSGRRSEQFF
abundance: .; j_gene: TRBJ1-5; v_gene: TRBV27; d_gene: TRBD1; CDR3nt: TGTGCCAGCAGGGGGACAGGGACCCAGCCCCAGCATTTT; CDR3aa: CASRGTGTQPQHF
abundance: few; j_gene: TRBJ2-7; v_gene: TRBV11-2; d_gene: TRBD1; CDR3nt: TGTGCCAGCAGCCCCCGACAGGGGATCGAGCAGTACTTC; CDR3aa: CASSPRQGIEQYF
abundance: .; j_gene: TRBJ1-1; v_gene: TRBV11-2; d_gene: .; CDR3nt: TGTGCCAGCAGCCGGGGGAGGAACACTGAAGCTTTCTTT; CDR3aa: CASSRGRNTEAFF
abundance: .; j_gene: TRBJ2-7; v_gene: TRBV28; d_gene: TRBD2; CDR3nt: TGTGCCAGCTCGGCTAGCGGGAGTTACGAGCAGTACTTC; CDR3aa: CASSASGSYEQYF
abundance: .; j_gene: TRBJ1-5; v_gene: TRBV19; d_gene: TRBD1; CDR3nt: TGTGCCAGTAGTACCGACAGGGGCGACAATCAGCCCCAGCATTTT; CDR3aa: CASSTDRGDNQPQHF
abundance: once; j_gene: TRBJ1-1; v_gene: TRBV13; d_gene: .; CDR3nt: TGTGCCAGCAGCGCGAAAGGGGGGCAGTGGGGATCGATGAACACTGAAGCTTTCTTT; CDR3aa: CASSAKGGQWGSMNTEAFF
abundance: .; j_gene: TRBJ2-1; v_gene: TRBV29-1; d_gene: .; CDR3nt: TGCAGCGTGGTTCCGGGGGCGCAAAGCAATGAGCAGTTCTTC; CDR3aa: CSVVPGAQSNEQFF
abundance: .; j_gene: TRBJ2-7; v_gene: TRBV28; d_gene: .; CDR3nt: TGTGCCAGCAGCTATAGGAGTTACGAGCAGTACTTC; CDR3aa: CASSYRSYEQYF
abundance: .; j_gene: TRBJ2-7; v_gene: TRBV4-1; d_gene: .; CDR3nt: TGCGCCACTCATGAGCGGGTGTACGAGCAGTACTTC; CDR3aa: CATHERVYEQYF
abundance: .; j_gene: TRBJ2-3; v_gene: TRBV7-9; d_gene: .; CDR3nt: TGTGCCAGCAGCTTACGCAAAAGTGGGACAGATACGCAGTATTTT; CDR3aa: CASSLRKSGTDTQYF
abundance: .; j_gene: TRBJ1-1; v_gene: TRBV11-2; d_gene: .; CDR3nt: TGTGCCAGCAGCTTGGGGCGTACTGAAGCTTTCTTT; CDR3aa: CASSLGRTEAFF
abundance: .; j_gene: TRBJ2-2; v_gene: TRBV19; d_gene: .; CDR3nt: TGTGCCAGTACACAGCCGAACACCGGGGAGCTGTTTTTT; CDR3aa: CASTQPNTGELFF
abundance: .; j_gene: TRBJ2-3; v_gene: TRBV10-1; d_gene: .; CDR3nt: TGCGCCAGCAGTGAGCCGAGCACAGATACGCAGTATTTT; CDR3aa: CASSEPSTDTQYF
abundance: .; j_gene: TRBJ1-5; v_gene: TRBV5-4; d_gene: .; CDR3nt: TGTGCCAGCAGCTTGGAACCTAATAGCAATCAGCCCCAGCATTTT; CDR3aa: CASSLEPNSNQPQHF
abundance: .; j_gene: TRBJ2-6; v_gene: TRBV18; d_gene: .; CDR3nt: TGTGCCAGCTCATATCTCGTGGACATACAAAGTCGGGCCAACGTCCTGACTTTC; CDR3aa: CASSYLVDIQSRANVLTF
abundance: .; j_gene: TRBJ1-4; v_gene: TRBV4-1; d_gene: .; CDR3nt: TGCGCCAGCAACCGGGGACTTCAAAATGAAAAACTGTTTTTT; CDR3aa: CASNRGLQNEKLFF
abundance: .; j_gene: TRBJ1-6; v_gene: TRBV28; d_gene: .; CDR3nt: TGTGCCAGCAGTCCGGACAGAAGGGGTTCACCCCTCCACTTT; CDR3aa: CASSPDRRGSPLHF
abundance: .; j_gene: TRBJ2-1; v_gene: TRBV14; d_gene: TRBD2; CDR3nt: TGTGCCAGCAGCCAATTTAGGACTAGCGCCAGCAATGAGCAGTTCTTC; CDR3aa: CASSQFRTSASNEQFF
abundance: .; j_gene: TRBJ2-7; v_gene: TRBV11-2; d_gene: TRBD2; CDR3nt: TGTGCCAGCAGCCACGGACTAGCTGCCTACGAGCAGTACTTC; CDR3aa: CASSHGLAAYEQYF
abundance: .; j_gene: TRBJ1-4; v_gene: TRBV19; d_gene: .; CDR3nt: TGTGCCAGTAGGAGGCCAAATGAAAAACTGTTTTTT; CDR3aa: CASRRPNEKLFF
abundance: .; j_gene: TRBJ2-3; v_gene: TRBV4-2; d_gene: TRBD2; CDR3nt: TGTGCCAGCAGCCAGAGACCGGGGGGAGATACGCAGTATTTT; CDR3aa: CASSQRPGGDTQYF
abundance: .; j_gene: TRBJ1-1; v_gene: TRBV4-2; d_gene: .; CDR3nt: TGTGCCAGCAGCCAGGCGATTGAGGGGGGCACTGAAGCTTTCTTT; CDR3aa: CASSQAIEGGTEAFF
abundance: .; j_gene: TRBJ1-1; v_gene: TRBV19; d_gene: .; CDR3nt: TGTGCCAGTAGTATATCCACAGGGAACACTGAAGCTTTCTTT; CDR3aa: CASSISTGNTEAFF
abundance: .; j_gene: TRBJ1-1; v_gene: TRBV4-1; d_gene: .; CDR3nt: TGCGCCAGCAGCCAAGAAAAAAGGGAGAAGGGCACTGAAGCTTTCTTT; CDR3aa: CASSQEKREKGTEAFF
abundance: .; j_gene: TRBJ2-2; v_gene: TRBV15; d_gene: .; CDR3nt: TGTGCCACCAGCAGCGCCCTTGTTGCGCCGACGAACACCGGGGAGCTGTTTTTT; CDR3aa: CATSSALVAPTNTGELFF